This paragraph reports one T cell receptor beta chain. An input of roughly 0.5 to 1 ug of RNA was subjected to reverse transcription using random hexamers. From the immunoSEQ multiplex PCR reads, TCRdb called clonotypes with MiXCR, one entry per CDR3 protein. The sample carries roughly 110,000 distinct CDR3 sequences, approximately 93% recorded once. CDR3 length: 12 amino acids. With 2 bases removed from V and 2 bases from J, the gap between germline ends came to 3 bases. The data were taken from a study of CD8 T cells in Susac syndrome. This TCR was recovered from a human donor with Susac syndrome. Material: CD8+ T cells from PBMCs. The chain couples TRBV12-3 or TRBV12-4 to TRBJ1-1; D is ambiguous. CDR3 coding DNA: TGTGCCAGCAGTTTATCCAACACTGAAGCTTTCTTT. It translates to CASSLSNTEAFF.